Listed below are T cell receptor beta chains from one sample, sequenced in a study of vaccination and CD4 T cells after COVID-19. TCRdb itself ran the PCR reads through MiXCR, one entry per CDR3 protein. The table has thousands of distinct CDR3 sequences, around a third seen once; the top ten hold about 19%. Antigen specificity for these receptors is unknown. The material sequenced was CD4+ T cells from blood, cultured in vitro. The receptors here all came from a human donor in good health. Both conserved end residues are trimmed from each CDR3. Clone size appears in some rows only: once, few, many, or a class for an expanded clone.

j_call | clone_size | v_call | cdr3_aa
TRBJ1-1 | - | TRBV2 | ASRFGEDAAF
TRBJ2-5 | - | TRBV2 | ASSGLGVGETQY
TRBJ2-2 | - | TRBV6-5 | ASSYGPDTSNTGELF
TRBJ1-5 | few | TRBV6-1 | ASTGIRAQPQH
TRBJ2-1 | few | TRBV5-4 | ASSLPGSYNEQF
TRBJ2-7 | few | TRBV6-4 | ASSRRGEQY
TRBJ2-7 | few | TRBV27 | ASRGTGRGEQY
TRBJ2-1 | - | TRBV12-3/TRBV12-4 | ASSLQGNEQF
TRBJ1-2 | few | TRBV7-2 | ASSLSTHGYT
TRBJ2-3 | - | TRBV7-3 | ASSPTGTASTDTQY
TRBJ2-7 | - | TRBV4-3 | ASSQGFSPSYEQY
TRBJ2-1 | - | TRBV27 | ASSFSRGVGGSGASNEQF
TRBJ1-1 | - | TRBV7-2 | ASSLRSGTGTLNTEAF
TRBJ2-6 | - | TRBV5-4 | ASSGGQGGSGANVLT
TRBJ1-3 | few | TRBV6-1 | AISDRAGNTIY
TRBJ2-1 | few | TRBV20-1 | SVRTGGNNEQF
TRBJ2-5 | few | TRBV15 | ATSRPTGGRETQY
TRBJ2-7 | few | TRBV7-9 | ASTGLRTWPEQY
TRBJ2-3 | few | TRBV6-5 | ASSYSESTDTQY
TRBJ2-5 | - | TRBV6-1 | ASSEESRGGETQY
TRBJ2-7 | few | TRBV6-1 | ASSTPTSGSLGQY
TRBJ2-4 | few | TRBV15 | ATSSAGVKNIQY
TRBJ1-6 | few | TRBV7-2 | ASSLTGASWSSYNSPLH
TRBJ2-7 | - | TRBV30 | AWSVLVYEQY
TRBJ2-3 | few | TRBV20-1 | SASGLAAVTDTQY
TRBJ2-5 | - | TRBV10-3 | AISESQPRGTQY
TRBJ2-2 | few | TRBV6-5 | ASSYEVAPTGELF
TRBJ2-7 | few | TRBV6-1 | ASSGTGTEFGEQY
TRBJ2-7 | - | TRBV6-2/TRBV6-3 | ASSRGRDRAHYEQY
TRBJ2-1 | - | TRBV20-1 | SAPGGGRDDEQF
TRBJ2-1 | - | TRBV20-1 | SASVVDEQF
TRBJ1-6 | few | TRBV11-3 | ASSRRRNSPLH
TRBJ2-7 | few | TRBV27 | ASSSRRDRVSYEQY
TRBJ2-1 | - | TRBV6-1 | ASSEGTGDVFEQF
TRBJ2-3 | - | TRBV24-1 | ATSANRGTDTQY
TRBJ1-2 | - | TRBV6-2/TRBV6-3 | ATYGFVYT
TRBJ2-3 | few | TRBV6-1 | ASSLSGIWGDTQY
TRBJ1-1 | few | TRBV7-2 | ASSLGDRRNTEAF
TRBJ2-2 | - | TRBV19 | ASKNPEHTGELF
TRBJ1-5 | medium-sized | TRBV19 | ASSPRDRGPINQPQH
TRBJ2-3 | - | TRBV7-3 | ASSWGADTQY
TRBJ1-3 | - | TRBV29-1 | SVAGQTNLNTIY
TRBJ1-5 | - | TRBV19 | ASSLRTGGRYQPQH
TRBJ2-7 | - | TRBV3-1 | ASSRLAGGAYEQY
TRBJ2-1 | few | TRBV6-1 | ASSENRGAYNEQF
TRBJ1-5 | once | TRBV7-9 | TSSFDTYNQPQH
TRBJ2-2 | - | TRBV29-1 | SVSLAVNTGELF
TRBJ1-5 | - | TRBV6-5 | ASSYTSGARGNQPQH
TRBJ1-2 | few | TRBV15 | ATSREKFDGYT
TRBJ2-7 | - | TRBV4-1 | ASSQGPWGSSYEQY
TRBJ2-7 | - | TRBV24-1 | ATSDLRTGDEQY
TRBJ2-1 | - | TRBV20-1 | SARSSTSGRAVGQF
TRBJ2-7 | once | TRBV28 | ASSLGGQTYEQY
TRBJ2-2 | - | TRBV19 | ASSIETGELF
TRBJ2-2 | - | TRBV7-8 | ASSLPPSGSRSGELF
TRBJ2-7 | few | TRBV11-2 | ASSSFWGASYEQY
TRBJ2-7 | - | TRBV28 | ASNRDRLYEQY
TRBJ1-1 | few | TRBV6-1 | ASSLPGPMNTEAF
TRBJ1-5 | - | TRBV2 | ASRGSNQPQH